This T cell receptor (beta chain) was sequenced in a study of blood T cell repertoires in COVID-19. Study-wide context: Acute-phase and convalescent COVID-19 samples originated in the United States, Italy and Spain. Sample material is recorded as cDNA or gDNA derived from T cells, B-cell-depleted T cells, or PBMCs.

Original handling: Quantification of nucleated cells was approximated via reference gene primer amplification. The data were produced by immunoSEQ multiplex PCR, yet TCRdb's version contains in-frame clones alone and is incomplete. V, J and clone size were drawn from that table, and D and trimming were deduced from the DNA. The repertoire holds some 130,000 clones, with about nine tenths as singletons. Per the germline V gene, CDR1 is ENHRY and CDR2 is SYGVKD. This CDR3 has 15 residues. Trimming pared 5 bases from V and 4 bases from J, leaving 17 bases between. The TCR comes from a man aged 45 to 65 with acute or convalescent COVID-19. Source material: peripheral blood. This chain uses TRBV10-3 with TRBJ1-1; tentative D call: TRBD1 (6 bases). CDR3 nucleotides: TGTGCCATCAGTCGGGGGGGCTCTAGCAGCACTGAAGCTTTCTTT. Amino acids: CAISRGGSSSTEAFF.